Here is one T cell receptor (beta chain) with its context. Here immunoSEQ multiplex PCR was the method, and the copy in TCRdb shows in-frame clones only, minus some. The sample yields 85,000 to 130,000 clones, approximately 94% seen once. This entry is derived from a study of T cell changes during pregnancy in multiple sclerosis. Germline values: CDR1 SGHTA, CDR2 FQGTGA. CDR3 length equals 15 residues. J lost 4 bases, V lost 3 bases, and 6 bases had no gene match. This chain uses TRBV7-3 with TRBJ2-1; 7 bases align to TRBD1. Source: peripheral blood, taken in the second trimester of pregnancy. The receptor comes from a female donor with multiple sclerosis, enrolled in a pregnancy study. In nucleotides, the CDR3 is TGTGCCAGCAGCTTCGCCGGGACAGTTTACAATGAGCAGTTCTTC. It specifies CASSFAGTVYNEQFF.